These 8 T cell receptor beta chains share one sample of origin, sequenced in a study of regulatory T cells in long-lasting Graves disease. Time point defined: newly diagnosed GD, antithyroid drugs for less than 3 months. From RNA extracted from PBMCs, the TCR library was made. Building of the TCR beta libraries involved iRepertoire HTBI primers and Arm-PCR of CDR3 regions. TCRdb ran MiXCR on the multiplex PCR reads and lists one entry per CDR3 protein. Here the sample spans a few hundred thousand distinct CDR3 sequences, 15% being singletons. This sample was also put to use in a study of T cells in Graves' hyperthyroidism and ophthalmopathy.

This sample comprised peripheral blood mononuclear cells (PBMCs), obtained at new diagnosis, from a patient treated with antithyroid drugs. The receptors here all came from a middle-aged woman with Graves disease.

This clonotype was counted only a few times. The chain combines TRBV5-1 with TRBJ1-1; D unclear. The CDR3 loop spans 13 amino acids. CDR1 is SGHRS and CDR2 is YFSETQ in the germline V gene. Trimming left V 5 bases short and J 5 bases short, with 13 bases between. Here the CDR3 reads CASSSVPETEAFF. The CDR3 coding sequence is TGCGCCAGCAGTTCAGTCCCGGAGACTGAAGCTTTCTTT.

This clonotype was observed a few times. One end of the junction fails to match germline, which may point to a read error. The chain combines TRBV7-7 with TRBJ2-5; possibly TRBD1 or TRBD2 for D (6 bases each). Looked up from germline, CDR1 is SSHAT and CDR2 is FNYEAQ (reference sequence). The CDR3 spans 14 residues. The CDR3 DNA is TGTGCTAGCAGCTTAGGGGGGCTTGGAGAGACCCAGTACTTC. The encoded protein is CASSLGGLGETQYF.

This clonotype appeared many times. V and J are TRBV7-9 and TRBJ2-7, with 10 bases aligning to TRBD2. This CDR3 contains 15 residues. The germline CDR1 and CDR2 sequences are SEHNR and FQNEAQ (reference sequence). Germline trimming cut 4 bases from V and 4 bases from J; bases unmatched to any gene: 7. CDR3 amino acids: CASSSELAGSYEQYF. The CDR3 nucleotides read TGTGCCAGCAGCTCCGAACTAGCGGGGTCTTACGAGCAGTACTTC.

This clonotype was observed many times. V and J are TRBV28 and TRBJ1-2; no clear D. The V end was cut by 7 bases, the J end by 8 bases, with 23 bases between. CDR1 is MDHEN and CDR2 is SYDVKM in the germline V gene. This CDR3 has 15 amino acids. CDR3 nucleotide sequence: TGTGCCAGCATCCGAATCGGAACCCAACTTGGCGGCTACACCTTC. Protein sequence: CASIRIGTQLGGYTF.

This clonotype was detected ten times or more. The chain links TRBV7-2 to TRBJ2-3; unclear D gene. Germline V gene data show CDR1 as SGHTA and CDR2 as FQGNSA. The CDR3 is made up of 17 amino acids. Trimming pared 3 bases from V and 0 bases from J, leaving 16 bases between. CDR3 DNA: TGTGCCAGCAGCTTCACGATGGGCCCAACTAGCACAGATACGCAGTATTTT. It yields the protein CASSFTMGPTSTDTQYF.

This clonotype was counted many times. The chain links TRBV6-2 or TRBV6-3 to TRBJ2-5; possibly TRBD1 for D (6 bases). The CDR3 spans 15 residues. Trimming left V 6 bases short and J 1 base short, with 15 bases between. Germline-derived CDR1 and CDR2 are MNHEY and SVGEGT. The CDR3 sequence is CASRAGTLVQETQYF. The CDR3 DNA reads as TGTGCCAGCAGAGCCGGGACATTGGTCCAAGAGACCCAGTACTTC.

This clonotype was recorded at least ten times. The rearrangement joins TRBV2 to TRBJ2-2, with 8 bases aligning to TRBD2. With V trimmed by 7 bases and J by 1 base, 14 bases remained unmatched. The CDR3 contains 18 residues. Germline V gene sequence: CDR1 SNHLY, CDR2 FYNNEI. CDR3 nucleotides: TGTGCCAGCAAGAAAACGGCTAGCGGGCACGGGAACACCGGGGAGCTGTTTTTT. Translated, it gives CASKKTASGHGNTGELFF.

This clonotype came up many times. This chain's CDR3 is CASSSGTGGSNSPLHF. Here the CDR3 DNA reads TGTGCCAGCAGTTCCGGGACAGGGGGATCTAATTCACCCCTCCACTTT. This chain joins TRBV5-6 and TRBJ1-6; 11 bases align to TRBD1. V dropped 5 bases and J dropped 6; count of bases not matched to a gene: 7. The CDR3 covers 16 residues. The germline V gene has CDR1 SGHDT and CDR2 YYEEEE.